Reported below is one T cell receptor beta chain. Its matching antigen is unknown. This sample is drawn from a study of tumor-infiltrating lymphocytes in primary liver carcinoma. Study-level background: Patients, male and female, were 30 to 69 years old. Study-wide results and limits: Among the pair types, tumor region pairs showed more overlap than tumor-adjacent and tumor-blood pairs. Only about 7-24% of top clones spanned all five tumor regions.

It was from approximately 20-30 mg of unsorted bulk tissue that RNA and DNA were co-extracted. Researchers generated TCR beta cDNA from roughly 520 ng of total RNA, relying on a constant-region primer. Three-round nested multiplex PCR performed with slightly modified ARM-PCR produced the TCR beta libraries. TCRdb reprocessed the multiplex PCR reads with MiXCR, giving one entry per CDR3 protein. Counted here are roughly 91,000 distinct CDR3 sequences, more than 60% occurring once; the ten biggest clones make up around 9.5%. Sequenced material: liver tumor tissue from sampling region 5. Subset here: tumor region T5, tumor centre. The receptor was isolated from a woman in her fifties or sixties with primary liver carcinoma and hepatitis B virus infection.

The CDR3 DNA reads as TGTGCCAGCAATTTCGGCGGGGGGGGGCACTACTACGAGCAGTACTTC. Its translation is CASNFGGGGHYYEQYF. The gene calls are TRBV28 and TRBJ2-7, with 9 bases lining up with TRBD2. Germline assignment: CDR1 MDHEN and CDR2 SYDVKM. This CDR3 contains 16 residues. With V trimmed by 7 bases and J by 3 bases, 13 bases remained unmatched.